This entry concerns a single TCR beta chain. The data were obtained in a study of blood T cell repertoires in COVID-19. Overall study: PBMCs, B-cell-depleted T cells, or T cells provided the cDNA or gDNA that made up the material.

The germline gives CDR1 MNHNY, CDR2 SVGAGI (reference sequence). The ends were cut back, 5 bases at V and 2 bases at J, with 10 bases in the middle. The CDR3 runs to 15 residues. Some clones are missing from TCRdb's copy, which holds only in-frame ones; the method was immunoSEQ multiplex PCR. The sample carries approximately 240,000 clones, roughly 81% recorded once. V is TRBV6-6 and J is TRBJ1-6; no firm D call. This TCR was sampled from a man aged 50-59 years with acute or convalescent COVID-19. The specimen sequenced was peripheral blood. CDR3 coding DNA: TGTGCCAGCAGTAACCTCGGGGCCTATAATTCACCCCTCCACTTT. Its translation: CASSNLGAYNSPLHF.